The 7 T cell receptor beta chains in this list originate from one sample, sequenced in a study of blood T cell repertoires in COVID-19. This table comes from immunoSEQ multiplex PCR, and its TCRdb copy is limited to in-frame clones, with some not included. The sample lists around 430,000 clones, approximately 88% occurring once. The source material was peripheral blood. Receptors originate from a woman in her fifties or sixties with COVID-19, enrolled during active disease.

This chain connects TRBV6-1 to TRBJ2-5; D uncertain. Germline V gene data show CDR1 as MNHNS and CDR2 as SASEGT. V lost 5 bases and J 5 bases, leaving 18 bases between the germline ends. There are 15 residues in the CDR3. The CDR3 region has the DNA TGTGCCAGCAGTAGCCACGGGTTGTCTGGGGAGACCCAGTACTTC. It specifies CASSSHGLSGETQYF.

On this clone itself: One junction end does not reproduce the germline sequence, and a read error may be involved. The chain links TRBV12-3 or TRBV12-4 to TRBJ1-2, with D unclear. The CDR3 runs 11 residues. CDR3 nucleotides: TGTGCCACCAGTTTGATTAGCGCCTACACCTTC. Residues: CATSLISAYTF.

J is TRBJ2-1 and V is TRBV14; no firm D call. Germline V CDR1 and CDR2: SGHDN, FVKESK. This CDR3 region has 13 residues. Trimming took off 1 base at V and 10 bases at J, with 11 bases between the two ends. The CDR3 loop is CASSQVSGGEQFF. The DNA of the CDR3 is TGTGCCAGCAGCCAAGTATCGGGTGGGGAGCAGTTCTTC.

A note on this clone: Other DNA variants within this sample encode the same CDR3. V gene TRBV2 combines with J gene TRBJ2-7; possible D gene TRBD1, 5 bases. V lost 6 bases and J 3 bases, leaving 9 bases between the germline ends. Per the germline V gene, CDR1 is SNHLY and CDR2 is FYNNEI. The CDR3 has 12 residues. This CDR3 is CASRTDSYEQYF. Written as DNA, the CDR3 is TGTGCCAGCAGGACCGACAGCTACGAGCAGTACTTC.

The chain is built from TRBV18 and TRBJ2-1; D might be TRBD2 (5 bases). The V end was cut by 6 bases, the J end by 8 bases, with 14 bases between. The germline CDR1 and CDR2 sequences are KGHSH and LQKENI. The CDR3 is 13 residues long. CDR3 in amino acids: CASSSSSPHEQFF. CDR3 nucleotide sequence: TGTGCCAGCTCGTCTTCTAGCCCTCATGAGCAGTTCTTC.

The chain recombines TRBV11-3 with TRBJ1-1; D might be TRBD1 (6 bases). This CDR3 contains 13 residues. Looked up from germline, CDR1 is SGHNT and CDR2 is YENEEA. The germline V and J ends were trimmed by 2 bases and 5 bases, with 9 bases remaining between them. For the CDR3, the DNA is TGTGCCAGCAGCTTATATCAGGGGACTGAAGCTTTCTTT. This translates into CASSLYQGTEAFF. Looking up the rest from reference TRBV11-3 and TRBJ1-1 gives the full variable domain: EAGVVQSPRYKIIEKKQPVAFWCNPISGHNTLYWYLQNLGQGPELLIRYENEEAVDDSQLPKDRFSAERLKGVDSTLKIQPAELGDSAVYLCASSLYQGTEAFFGQGTRLTVV.

As for this clone: The same CDR3 also results from other DNA sequences found in this sample. J is TRBJ1-1 and V is TRBV12-3 or TRBV12-4, with a possible D match to TRBD1 (6 bases). V lost 1 base and J 3 bases, leaving 6 bases between the germline ends. This CDR3 spans 13 amino acids. The CDR3 region is CASSLGQDTEAFF. The CDR3 DNA is TGTGCCAGCAGTTTAGGACAGGACACTGAAGCTTTCTTT.